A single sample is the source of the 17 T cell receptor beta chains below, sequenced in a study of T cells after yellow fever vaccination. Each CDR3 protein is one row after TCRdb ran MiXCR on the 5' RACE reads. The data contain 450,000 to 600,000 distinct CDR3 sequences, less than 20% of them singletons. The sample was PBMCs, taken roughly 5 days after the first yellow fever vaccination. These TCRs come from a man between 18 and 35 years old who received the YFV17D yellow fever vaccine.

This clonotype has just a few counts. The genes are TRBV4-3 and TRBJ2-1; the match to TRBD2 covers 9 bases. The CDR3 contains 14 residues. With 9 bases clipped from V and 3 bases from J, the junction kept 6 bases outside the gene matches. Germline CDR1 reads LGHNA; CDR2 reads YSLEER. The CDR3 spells CASSRGGRYNEQFF. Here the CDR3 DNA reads TGCGCCAGTTCGCGGGGGGGCCGCTACAATGAGCAGTTCTTC.

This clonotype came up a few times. CDR3 sequence reads: CASSLQPGNTIYF. For the CDR3, the DNA is TGTGCCAGCAGCTTACAGCCTGGAAACACCATATATTTT. The V gene is TRBV5-8, the J gene TRBJ1-3; D call uncertain. This CDR3 comprises 13 residues. V lost 2 bases, J lost 2 bases, and 5 bases lay in between. Per the germline V gene, CDR1 is SGHTS and CDR2 is YDEGEE.

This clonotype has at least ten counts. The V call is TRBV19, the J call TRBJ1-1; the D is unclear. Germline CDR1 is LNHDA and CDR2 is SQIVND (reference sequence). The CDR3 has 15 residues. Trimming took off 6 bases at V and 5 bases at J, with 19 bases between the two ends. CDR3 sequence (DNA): TGTGCCAGTAGCGTGGAGGGATGGTCGGGTACTGAAGCTTTCTTT. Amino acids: CASSVEGWSGTEAFF.

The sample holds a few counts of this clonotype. This chain's CDR3 is CASSLAGAGKTQYF. Here the CDR3 DNA reads TGTGCCAGCAGTTTAGCGGGGGCGGGGAAGACCCAGTACTTC. The chain recombines TRBV12-3 or TRBV12-4 with TRBJ2-5; possibly TRBD1 or TRBD2 for D (6 bases each). This CDR3 has 14 residues. Trimming cost V 0 bases and J 6 bases, with 11 bases left between them.

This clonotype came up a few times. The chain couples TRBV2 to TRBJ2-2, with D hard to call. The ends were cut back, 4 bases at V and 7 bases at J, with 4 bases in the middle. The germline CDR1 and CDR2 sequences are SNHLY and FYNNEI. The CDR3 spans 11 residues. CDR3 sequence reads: CASSAHGELFF. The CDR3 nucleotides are TGTGCCAGCAGTGCGCACGGGGAGCTGTTTTTT.

CDR3 sequence (DNA): TGTGCCAGCACAGGGCCCTTGCTAGCGGGCTCTGGCTCCTACGAGCAGTACTTC. Translating it yields CASTGPLLAGSGSYEQYF. V usage is TRBV6-2 or TRBV6-3 and J usage is TRBJ2-7; TRBD2 agrees at 8 bases. This CDR3 spans 18 amino acids. Germline trimming cut 7 bases from V and 0 bases from J; bases unmatched to any gene: 17. The germline V gene has CDR1 MNHEY and CDR2 SVGEGT.

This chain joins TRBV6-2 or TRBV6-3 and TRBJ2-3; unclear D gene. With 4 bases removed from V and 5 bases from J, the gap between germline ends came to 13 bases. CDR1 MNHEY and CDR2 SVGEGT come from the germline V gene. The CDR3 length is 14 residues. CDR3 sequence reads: CASSSPSWGDTQYF. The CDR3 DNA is TGTGCCAGCAGTTCTCCTAGTTGGGGAGATACGCAGTATTTT.

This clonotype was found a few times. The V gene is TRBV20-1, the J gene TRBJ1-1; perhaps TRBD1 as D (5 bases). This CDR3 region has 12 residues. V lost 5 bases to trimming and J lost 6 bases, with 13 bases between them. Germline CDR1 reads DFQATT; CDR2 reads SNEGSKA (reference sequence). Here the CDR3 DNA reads TGCAGTGCTCTGGACACCTCATCTGAAGCTTTCTTT. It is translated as CSALDTSSEAFF.

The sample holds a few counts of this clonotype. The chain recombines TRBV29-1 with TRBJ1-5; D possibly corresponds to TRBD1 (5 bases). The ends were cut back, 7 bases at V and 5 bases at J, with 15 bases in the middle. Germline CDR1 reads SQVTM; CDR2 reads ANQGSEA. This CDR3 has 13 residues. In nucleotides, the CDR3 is TGCAGCGCCGGGGGGGGATCCGATCAGCCCCAGCATTTT. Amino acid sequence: CSAGGGSDQPQHF.

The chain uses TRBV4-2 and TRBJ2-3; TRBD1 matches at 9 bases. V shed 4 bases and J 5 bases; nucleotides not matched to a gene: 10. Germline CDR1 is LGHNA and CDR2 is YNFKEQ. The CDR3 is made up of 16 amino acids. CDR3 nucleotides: TGTGCCAGCAGCCCCGCCGGGACAGGGATGATAGATACGCAGTATTTT. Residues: CASSPAGTGMIDTQYF.

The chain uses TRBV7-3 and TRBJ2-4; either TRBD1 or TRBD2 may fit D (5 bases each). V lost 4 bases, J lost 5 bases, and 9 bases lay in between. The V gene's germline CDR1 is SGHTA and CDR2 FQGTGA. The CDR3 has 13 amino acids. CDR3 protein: CASSSGPQNIQYF. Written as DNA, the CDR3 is TGTGCCAGCAGCTCGGGACCACAAAACATTCAGTACTTC. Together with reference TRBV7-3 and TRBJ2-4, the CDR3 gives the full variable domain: GAGVSQTPSNKVTEKGKYVELRCDPISGHTALYWYRQSLGQGPEFLIYFQGTGAADDSGLPNDRFFAVRPEGSVSTLKIQRTERGDSAVYLCASSSGPQNIQYFGAGTRLSVL.

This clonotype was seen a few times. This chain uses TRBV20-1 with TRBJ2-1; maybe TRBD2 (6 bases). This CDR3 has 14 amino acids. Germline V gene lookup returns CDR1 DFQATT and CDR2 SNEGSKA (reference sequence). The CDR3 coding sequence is TGCAGCGCGGGCGGGGCGAGCTCCTACAATGAGCAGTTCTTC. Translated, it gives CSAGGASSYNEQFF.

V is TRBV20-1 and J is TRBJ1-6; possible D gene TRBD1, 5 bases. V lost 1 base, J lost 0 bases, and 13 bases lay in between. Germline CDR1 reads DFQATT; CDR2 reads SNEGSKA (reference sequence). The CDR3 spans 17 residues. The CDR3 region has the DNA TGCAGTGCTAGAGGGGGGAGAGGGACCTCCTATAATTCACCCCTCCACTTT. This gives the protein CSARGGRGTSYNSPLHF.

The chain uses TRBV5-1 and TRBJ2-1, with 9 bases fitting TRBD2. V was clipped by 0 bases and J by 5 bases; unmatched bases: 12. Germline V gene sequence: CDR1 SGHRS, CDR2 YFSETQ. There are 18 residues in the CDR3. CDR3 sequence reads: CASSLAGRGGYTNNEQFF. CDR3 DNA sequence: TGCGCCAGCAGCTTGGCCGGGCGGGGGGGCTATACTAACAATGAGCAGTTCTTC.

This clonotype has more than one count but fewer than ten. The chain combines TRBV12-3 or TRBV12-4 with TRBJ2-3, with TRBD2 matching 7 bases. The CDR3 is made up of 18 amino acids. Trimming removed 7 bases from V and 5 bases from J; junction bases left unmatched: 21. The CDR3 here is CASTTRSIAGGSGDTQYF. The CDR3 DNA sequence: TGTGCCAGCACAACCCGTTCTATTGCCGGGGGGTCAGGAGATACGCAGTATTTT.

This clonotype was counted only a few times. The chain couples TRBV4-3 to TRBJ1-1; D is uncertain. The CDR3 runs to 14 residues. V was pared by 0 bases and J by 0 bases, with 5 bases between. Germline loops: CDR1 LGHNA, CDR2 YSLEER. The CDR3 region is CASSQEHMNTEAFF. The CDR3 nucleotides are TGCGCCAGCAGCCAAGAGCATATGAACACTGAAGCTTTCTTT.

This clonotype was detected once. The DNA for the CDR3 is TGTGCCAGCGGAGATAGCGGGGCGGAGACCCAGTACTTC. Its translation: CASGDSGAETQYF. V gene TRBV2 combines with J gene TRBJ2-5; 8 bases agree with TRBD2. The CDR3 loop spans 13 amino acids. Germline-derived CDR1 and CDR2 are SNHLY and FYNNEI. V was pared by 8 bases and J by 5 bases, with 7 bases of the junction left unmatched.